Listed here is a single T cell receptor beta chain. Its antigen is currently unknown. It was considered stable Graves' hyperthyroidism when ophthalmopathy did not progress within 18 months. Participants, patients aged 18 to 65, had newly diagnosed hyperthyroidism with a duration under 2 months. Lactation, pregnancy, other autoimmune disease or uncontrolled infection led to exclusion of patients. This CDR3 has 13 amino acids. V shed 5 bases and J shed 10 bases, with 15 bases lying between them. Per germline, CDR1 MNHNS and CDR2 SASEGT. This sample stems from a study of T cells in Graves' hyperthyroidism and ophthalmopathy. The TCR beta CDR3 regions underwent amplification using RNA transcripts as the source. When the TCR CDR3 underwent first-round RT-PCR, the HTBI primer set was used. TCRdb recomputed calls from the multiplex PCR reads with MiXCR, one row per CDR3 protein. This table holds about 290,000 distinct CDR3 sequences, 16% found once.

Whole-study findings and limits: Ophthalmopathy was identified by the model a median 6.5 months ahead of onset.

Sequenced sample: blood. This chain joins TRBV6-1 and TRBJ2-1; D is possibly TRBD2 (6 bases). The sequence was obtained from a man aged 25 to 40 with Graves' hyperthyroidism. The CDR3 loop reads CASSSIPGAEQFF. CDR3 nucleotides: TGTGCCAGCAGTTCAATCCCGGGAGCCGAGCAGTTCTTC.